This TCR beta chain was recovered during a study of blood T cell repertoires in COVID-19. Looking at the study overall: Sources were T cells, B-cell-depleted T cells, or PBMCs; the material itself was cDNA or gDNA.

This clone was seen a handful of times. TCRdb keeps only in-frame clones here, not all; method: immunoSEQ multiplex PCR. The sample has about 200,000 clones, around three quarters seen once. Germline V lookup: CDR1 PRHDT, CDR2 FYEKMQ (reference sequence). V was cut by 2 bases and J by 4 bases, with 7 bases left in between. This CDR3 is built from 13 residues. V usage is TRBV13 and J usage is TRBJ2-3, with TRBD1 as a possible D gene (5 bases). The TCR originated in a woman in her seventies with acute or convalescent COVID-19. The sample taken for sequencing was peripheral blood. The CDR3 DNA is TGTGCCAGCAGCTTACAAGGGGCAGATACGCAGTATTTT. Its translation: CASSLQGADTQYF.